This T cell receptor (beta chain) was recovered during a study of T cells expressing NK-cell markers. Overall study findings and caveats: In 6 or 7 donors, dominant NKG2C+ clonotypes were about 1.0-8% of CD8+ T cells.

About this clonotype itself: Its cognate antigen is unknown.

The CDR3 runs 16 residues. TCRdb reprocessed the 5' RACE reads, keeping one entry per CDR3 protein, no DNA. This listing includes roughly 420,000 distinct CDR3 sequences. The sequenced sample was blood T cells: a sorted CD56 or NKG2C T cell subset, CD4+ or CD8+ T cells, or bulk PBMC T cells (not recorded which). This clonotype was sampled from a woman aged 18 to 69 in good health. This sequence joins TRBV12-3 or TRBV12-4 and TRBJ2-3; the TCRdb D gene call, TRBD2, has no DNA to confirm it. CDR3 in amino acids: CASRPVSGGAPDTQYF.